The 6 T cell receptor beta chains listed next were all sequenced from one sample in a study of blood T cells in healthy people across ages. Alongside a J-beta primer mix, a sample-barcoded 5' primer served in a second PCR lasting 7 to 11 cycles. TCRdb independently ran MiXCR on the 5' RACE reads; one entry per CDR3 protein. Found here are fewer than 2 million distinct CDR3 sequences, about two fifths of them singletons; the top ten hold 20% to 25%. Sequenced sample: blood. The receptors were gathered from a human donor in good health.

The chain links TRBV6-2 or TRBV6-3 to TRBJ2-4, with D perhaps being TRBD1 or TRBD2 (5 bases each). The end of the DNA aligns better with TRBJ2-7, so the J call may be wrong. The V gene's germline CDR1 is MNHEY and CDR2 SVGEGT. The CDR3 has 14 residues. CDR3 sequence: CASSRSGASGEQYF. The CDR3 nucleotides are TGTGCCAGCAGCCGATCCGGGGCTTCAGGCGAGCAGTACTTC.

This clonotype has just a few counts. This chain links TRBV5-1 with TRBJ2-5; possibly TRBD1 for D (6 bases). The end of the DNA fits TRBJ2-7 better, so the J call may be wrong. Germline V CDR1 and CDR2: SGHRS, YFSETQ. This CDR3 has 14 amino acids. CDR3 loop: CASSPRTVNYEQYF. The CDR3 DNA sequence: TGCGCCAGCAGCCCCCGGACAGTGAACTACGAGCAGTACTTC.

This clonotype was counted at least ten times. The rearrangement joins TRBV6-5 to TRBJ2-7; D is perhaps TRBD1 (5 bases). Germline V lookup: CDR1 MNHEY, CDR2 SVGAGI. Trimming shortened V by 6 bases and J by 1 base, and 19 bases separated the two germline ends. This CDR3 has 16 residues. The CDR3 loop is CASSATTGLPSYEQYF. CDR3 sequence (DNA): TGTGCCAGCAGCGCCACCACAGGTCTCCCTTCCTACGAGCAGTACTTC.

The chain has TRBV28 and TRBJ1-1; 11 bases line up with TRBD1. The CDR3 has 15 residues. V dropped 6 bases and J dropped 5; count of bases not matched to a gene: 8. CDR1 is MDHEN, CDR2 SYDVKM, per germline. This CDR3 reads CASRYSGTGGTEAFF. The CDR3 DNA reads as TGTGCCAGCAGGTACTCCGGGACAGGGGGGACTGAAGCTTTCTTT.

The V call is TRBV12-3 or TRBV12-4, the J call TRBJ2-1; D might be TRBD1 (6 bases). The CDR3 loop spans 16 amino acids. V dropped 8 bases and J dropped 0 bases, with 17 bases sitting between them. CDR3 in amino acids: CASGSTGFFSYNEQFF. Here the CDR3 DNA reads TGTGCCAGCGGTAGTACAGGGTTCTTCTCCTACAATGAGCAGTTCTTC.

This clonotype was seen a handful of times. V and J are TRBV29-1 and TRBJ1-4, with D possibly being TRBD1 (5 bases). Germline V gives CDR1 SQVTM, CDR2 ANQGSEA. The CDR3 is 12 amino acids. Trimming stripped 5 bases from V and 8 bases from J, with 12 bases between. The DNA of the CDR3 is TGCAGCGTTCAGGGAGGGAGCGAAAAACTGTTTTTT. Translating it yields CSVQGGSEKLFF.